This is a list of T cell receptor beta chains from one sample in a study of T cell changes during pregnancy in multiple sclerosis. Generated by immunoSEQ multiplex PCR, the TCRdb table keeps only in-frame clones and is missing some. The sample lists some 100,000 clones, 90% to 95% occurring once. The specimen comprised peripheral blood, sampled before pregnancy. The receptors were sampled from a female donor with multiple sclerosis, enrolled in a pregnancy study. CDR3s include the opening cysteine and the closing phenylalanine or tryptophan. The order of the fields is D gene, clone size, J gene, V gene, CDR3 protein, CDR3 DNA. D genes are given only for firm matches. Clone size appears in some rows only: once, few, many, or a class for an expanded clone.

>NA|NA|TRBJ2-2|TRBV4-1
CASSHQGGTGELFF
TGCGCCAGCAGCCACCAGGGGGGCACCGGGGAGCTGTTTTTT
>TRBD1|NA|TRBJ1-3|TRBV7-9
CASSAGTGAGNTIYF
TGTGCCAGCAGTGCCGGGACAGGGGCTGGAAACACCATATATTTT
>NA|NA|TRBJ1-1|TRBV4-2
CASSQDTGQQNTEAFF
TGTGCCAGCAGCCAAGATACGGGACAACAGAACACTGAAGCTTTCTTT
>TRBD2|once|TRBJ2-3|TRBV2
CASWGLAGVTDTQYF
TGTGCCAGCTGGGGGCTAGCGGGGGTTACAGATACGCAGTATTTT
>NA|NA|TRBJ2-7|TRBV9
CASSLQTGLEPYEQYF
TGTGCCAGCAGCCTCCAGACCGGCCTAGAGCCCTACGAGCAGTACTTC
>TRBD1|NA|TRBJ1-1|TRBV7-9
CASSLGRADREAFF
TGTGCCAGCAGCTTAGGAAGGGCGGACAGGGAAGCTTTCTTT
>NA|NA|TRBJ1-1|TRBV5-6
CASSLFAGNPQEAFF
TGTGCCAGCAGCTTATTCGCCGGGAACCCCCAAGAAGCTTTCTTT
>NA|NA|TRBJ1-4|TRBV19
CASSTSGQLNEKLFF
TGTGCCAGTAGTACGTCGGGTCAGTTAAATGAAAAACTGTTTTTT
>TRBD1|NA|TRBJ2-1|TRBV20-1
CSATTGLEQFF
TGCAGTGCAACGACAGGGCTTGAGCAGTTCTTC
>TRBD1|NA|TRBJ1-1|TRBV5-4
CASTGDRSNTEAFF
TGTGCCAGCACCGGGGACAGGAGCAACACTGAAGCTTTCTTT
>TRBD2|NA|TRBJ2-3|TRBV13
CASRSSGRAGTDTQYF
TGTGCCAGCAGGTCAAGCGGGAGGGCTGGCACAGATACGCAGTATTTT